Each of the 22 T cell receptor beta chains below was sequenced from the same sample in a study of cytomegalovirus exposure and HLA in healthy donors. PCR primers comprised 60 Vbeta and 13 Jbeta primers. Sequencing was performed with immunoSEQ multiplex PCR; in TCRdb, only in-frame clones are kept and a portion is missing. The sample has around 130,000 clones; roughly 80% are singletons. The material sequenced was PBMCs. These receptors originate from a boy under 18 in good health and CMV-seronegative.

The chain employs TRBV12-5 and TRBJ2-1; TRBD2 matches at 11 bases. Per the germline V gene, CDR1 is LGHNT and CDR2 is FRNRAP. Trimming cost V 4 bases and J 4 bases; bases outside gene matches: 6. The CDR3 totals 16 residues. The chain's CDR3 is CASGSTGTSGYNEQFF. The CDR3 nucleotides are TGTGCTAGTGGTTCGACCGGGACTAGCGGTTACAATGAGCAGTTCTTC.

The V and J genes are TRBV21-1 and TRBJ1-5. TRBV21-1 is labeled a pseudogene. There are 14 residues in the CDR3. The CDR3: CASSKGGKYQPQHF. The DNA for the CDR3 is TGTGCCAGCAGCAAAGGAGGGAAATATCAGCCCCAGCATTTT.

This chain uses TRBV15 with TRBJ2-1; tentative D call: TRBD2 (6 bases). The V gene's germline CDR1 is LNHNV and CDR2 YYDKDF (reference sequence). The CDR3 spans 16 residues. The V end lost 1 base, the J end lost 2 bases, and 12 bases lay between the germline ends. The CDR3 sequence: CATSRARLETYNEQFF. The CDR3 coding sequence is TGTGCCACCAGCAGAGCCCGACTAGAAACCTACAATGAGCAGTTCTTC.

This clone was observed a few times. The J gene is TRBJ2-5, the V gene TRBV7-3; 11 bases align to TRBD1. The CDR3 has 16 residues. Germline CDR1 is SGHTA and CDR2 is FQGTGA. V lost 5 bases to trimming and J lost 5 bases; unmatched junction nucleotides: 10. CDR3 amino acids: CASSETGQGAGETQYF. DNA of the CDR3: TGTGCCAGCAGCGAGACAGGACAGGGGGCCGGGGAGACCCAGTACTTC.

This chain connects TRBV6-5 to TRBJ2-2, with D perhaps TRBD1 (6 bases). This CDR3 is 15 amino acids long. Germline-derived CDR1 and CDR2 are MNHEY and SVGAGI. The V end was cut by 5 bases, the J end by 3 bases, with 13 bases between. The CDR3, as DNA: TGTGCCAGCAGTCTCCGGGACATCCACACCGGGGAGCTGTTTTTT. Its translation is CASSLRDIHTGELFF.

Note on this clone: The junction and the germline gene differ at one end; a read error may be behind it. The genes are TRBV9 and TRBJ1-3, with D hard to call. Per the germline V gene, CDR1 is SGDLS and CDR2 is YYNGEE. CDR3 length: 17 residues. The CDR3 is CASSTSFGIRAGNTIYF. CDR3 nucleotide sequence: TGTGCCAGCAGCACGAGTTTCGGGATCCGGGCTGGGAACACCATATATTTT.

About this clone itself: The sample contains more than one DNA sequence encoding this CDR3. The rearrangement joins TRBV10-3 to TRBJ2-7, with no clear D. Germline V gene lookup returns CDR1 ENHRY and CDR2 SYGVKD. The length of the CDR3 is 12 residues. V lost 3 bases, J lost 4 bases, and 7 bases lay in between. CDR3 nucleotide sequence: TGTGCCATCAGTGACGGCGGTTACGAGCAGTACTTC. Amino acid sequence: CAISDGGYEQYF.

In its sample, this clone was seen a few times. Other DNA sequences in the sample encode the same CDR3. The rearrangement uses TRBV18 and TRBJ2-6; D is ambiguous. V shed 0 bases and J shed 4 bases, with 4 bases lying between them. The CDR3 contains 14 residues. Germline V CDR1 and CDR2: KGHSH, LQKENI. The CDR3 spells CASSPPSGANVLTF. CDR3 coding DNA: TGTGCCAGCTCACCACCCTCCGGGGCCAACGTCCTGACTTTC.

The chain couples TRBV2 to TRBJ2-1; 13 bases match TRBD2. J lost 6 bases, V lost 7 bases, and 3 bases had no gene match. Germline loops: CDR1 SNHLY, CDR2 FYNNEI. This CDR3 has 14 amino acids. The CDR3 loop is CASMRTSGSNEQFF. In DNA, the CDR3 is TGTGCCAGCATGAGGACTAGCGGGAGCAATGAGCAGTTCTTC. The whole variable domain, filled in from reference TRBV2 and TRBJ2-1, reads EPEVTQTPSHQVTQMGQEVILRCVPISNHLYFYWYRQILGQKVEFLVSFYNNEISEKSEIFDDQFSVERPDGSNFTLKIRSTKLEDSAMYFCASMRTSGSNEQFFGPGTRLTVL.

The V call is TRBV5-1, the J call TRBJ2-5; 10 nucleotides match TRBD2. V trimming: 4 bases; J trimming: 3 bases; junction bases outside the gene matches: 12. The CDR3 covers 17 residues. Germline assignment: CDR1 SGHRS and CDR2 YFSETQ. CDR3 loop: CASSQLPTSGEKETQYF. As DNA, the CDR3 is TGCGCCAGCAGCCAATTACCCACTAGCGGGGAGAAAGAGACCCAGTACTTC.

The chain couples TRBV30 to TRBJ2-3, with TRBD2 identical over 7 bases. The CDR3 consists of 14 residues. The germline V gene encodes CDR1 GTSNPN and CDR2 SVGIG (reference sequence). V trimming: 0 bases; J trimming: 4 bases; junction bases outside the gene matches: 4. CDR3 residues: CAWSVGREADTQYF. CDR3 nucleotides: TGTGCCTGGAGTGTGGGTCGGGAGGCAGATACGCAGTATTTT. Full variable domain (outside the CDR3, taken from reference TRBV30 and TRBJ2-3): SQTIHQWPATLVQPVGSPLSLECTVEGTSNPNLYWYRQAAGRGLQLLFYSVGIGQISSEVPQNLSASRPQDRQFILSSKKLLLSDSGFYLCAWSVGREADTQYFGPGTRLTVL.

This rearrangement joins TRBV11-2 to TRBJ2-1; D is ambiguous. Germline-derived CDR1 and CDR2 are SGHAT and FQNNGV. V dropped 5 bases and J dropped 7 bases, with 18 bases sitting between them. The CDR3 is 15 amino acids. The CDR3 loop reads CASSPPSPRVNEQFF. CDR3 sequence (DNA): TGTGCCAGCAGCCCCCCATCCCCCCGCGTTAATGAGCAGTTCTTC.

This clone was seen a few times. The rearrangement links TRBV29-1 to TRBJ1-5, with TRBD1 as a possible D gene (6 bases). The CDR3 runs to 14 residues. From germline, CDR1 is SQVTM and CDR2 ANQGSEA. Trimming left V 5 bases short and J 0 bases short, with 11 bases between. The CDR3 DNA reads TGCAGCGTTCAAGGGGGAGGTAGCAATCAGCCCCAGCATTTT. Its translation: CSVQGGGSNQPQHF.

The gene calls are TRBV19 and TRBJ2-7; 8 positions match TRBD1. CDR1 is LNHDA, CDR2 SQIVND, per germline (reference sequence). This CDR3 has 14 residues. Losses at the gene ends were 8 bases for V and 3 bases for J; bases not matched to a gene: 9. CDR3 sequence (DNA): TGTGCCAGTGCGATGGCAGGGGGCCGCTACGAGCAGTACTTC. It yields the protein CASAMAGGRYEQYF.

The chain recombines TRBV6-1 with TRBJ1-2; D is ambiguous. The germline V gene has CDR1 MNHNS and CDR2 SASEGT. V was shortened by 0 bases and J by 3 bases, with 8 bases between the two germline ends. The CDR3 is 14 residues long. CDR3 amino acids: CASSEALRDYGYTF. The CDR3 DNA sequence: TGTGCCAGCAGTGAAGCGCTTCGGGACTATGGCTACACCTTC.

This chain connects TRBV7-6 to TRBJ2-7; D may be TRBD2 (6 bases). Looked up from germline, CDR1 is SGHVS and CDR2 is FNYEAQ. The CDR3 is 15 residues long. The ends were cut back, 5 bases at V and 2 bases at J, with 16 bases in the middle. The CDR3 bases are TGTGCCAGCAGCCCGACTAGTTTTTCCCCCTACGAGCAGTACTTC. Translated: CASSPTSFSPYEQYF.

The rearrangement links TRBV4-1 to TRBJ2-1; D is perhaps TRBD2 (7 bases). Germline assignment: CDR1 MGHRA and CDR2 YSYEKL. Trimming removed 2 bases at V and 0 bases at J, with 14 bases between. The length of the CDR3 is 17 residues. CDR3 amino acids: CASSQRGGASSYNEQFF. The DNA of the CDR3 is TGCGCCAGCAGCCAAAGGGGGGGGGCGAGCTCCTACAATGAGCAGTTCTTC.

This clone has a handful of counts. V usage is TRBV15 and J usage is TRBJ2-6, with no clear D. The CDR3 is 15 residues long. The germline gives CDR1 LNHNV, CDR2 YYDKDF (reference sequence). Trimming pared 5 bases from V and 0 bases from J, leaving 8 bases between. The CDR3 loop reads CATSVDISGANVLTF. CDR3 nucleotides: TGTGCCACCAGCGTCGACATCTCTGGGGCCAACGTCCTGACTTTC.

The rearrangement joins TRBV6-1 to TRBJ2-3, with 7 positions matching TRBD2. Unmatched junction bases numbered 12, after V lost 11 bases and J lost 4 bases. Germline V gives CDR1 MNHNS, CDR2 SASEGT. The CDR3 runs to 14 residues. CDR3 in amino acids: CAGGASGEPDTQYF. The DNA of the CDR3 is TGTGCCGGGGGTGCTAGCGGCGAACCAGATACGCAGTATTTT.

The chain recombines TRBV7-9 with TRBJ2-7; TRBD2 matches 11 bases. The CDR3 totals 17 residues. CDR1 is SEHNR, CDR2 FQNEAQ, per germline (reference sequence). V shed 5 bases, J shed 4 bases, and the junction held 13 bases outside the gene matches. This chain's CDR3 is CASSQERLAGLSYEQYF. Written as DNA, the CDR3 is TGTGCCAGCAGCCAAGAAAGACTAGCGGGATTATCATACGAGCAGTACTTC.

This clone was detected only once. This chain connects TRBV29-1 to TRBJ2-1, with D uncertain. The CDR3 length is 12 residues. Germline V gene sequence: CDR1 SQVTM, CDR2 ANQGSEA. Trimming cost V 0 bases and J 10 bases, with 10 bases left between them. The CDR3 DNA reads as TGCAGCGTTGAAGATCCAGTACGCGAGCAGTTCTTC. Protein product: CSVEDPVREQFF.

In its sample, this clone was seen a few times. In nucleotides, the CDR3 is TGTGCCAGCACCAGGGTGGGCACAGATACGCAGTATTTT. Protein sequence: CASTRVGTDTQYF. The gene calls are TRBV5-4 and TRBJ2-3; possibly TRBD1 for D (5 bases). Per the germline V gene, CDR1 is SGHNT and CDR2 is YYREEE (reference sequence). Trimming took off 6 bases at V and 1 base at J, with 9 bases between the two ends. This CDR3 is 13 amino acids long.